The 9 T cell receptor beta chains in this list originate from one sample, sequenced in a study of shared clonotypes between healthy human individuals (dated by TCRdb to between 2020 and 2021). The method was the immunoSEQ multiplex PCR assay. TCRdb stores this immuneACCESS table with in-frame sequences only. Part of the clones is absent; in the studies checked, under half of the shortfall reflects unresolved V genes, and no reason is known for the rest. The sample table lists about 2.3 million clones, over 85% of them with a count of one. Of the sample, around 0.4% is held by the ten largest clones. Material: naive CD4+ T cells from PBMCs. In the paper's terms, the cell subset or site label means: CD45RA+ positively selected. Source of these receptors: a man between 18 and 29 years old in good health. Some clones in this sample may be carry-over from other donors' samples.

The chain employs TRBV6-5 and TRBJ1-1, with D possibly matching TRBD1 (5 bases). This CDR3 spans 14 amino acids. Germline CDR1 and CDR2: MNHEY and SVGAGI. V was trimmed by 2 bases and J by 7 bases, leaving 14 bases between them. CDR3 DNA: TGTGCCAGCAGTTACCAGGCGCCCGGGGGTGAAGCTTTCTTT. Amino acids: CASSYQAPGGEAFF.

The chain links TRBV28 to TRBJ2-3, with 8 positions matching TRBD2. This CDR3 is 17 amino acids long. Germline loops: CDR1 MDHEN, CDR2 SYDVKM. V was pared by 3 bases and J by 7 bases, with 15 bases of the junction left unmatched. CDR3 residues: CASSLWGGGRRVHTQYF. In DNA form, the CDR3 reads TGTGCCAGCAGTTTGTGGGGTGGCGGGAGGAGGGTCCATACGCAGTATTTT.

This chain connects TRBV28 to TRBJ1-2; 8 bases match TRBD1. The CDR3 loop spans 14 amino acids. Looked up from germline, CDR1 is MDHEN and CDR2 is SYDVKM. V lost 6 bases and J lost 4; bases outside the gene matches: 7. The CDR3 nucleotides read TGTGCCAGCAGCCCGGGGGACAGGTTCTATGGCTACACCTTC. Amino acid sequence: CASSPGDRFYGYTF.

The genes are TRBV7-9 and TRBJ2-5; 7 bases agree with TRBD1. Germline trimming cut 0 bases from V and 5 bases from J; bases unmatched to any gene: 9. CDR3 size: 16 residues. The germline CDR1 and CDR2 sequences are SEHNR and FQNEAQ (reference sequence). The CDR3 sequence: CASSLAFNRGTETQYF. CDR3 sequence (DNA): TGTGCCAGCAGCTTAGCGTTTAACAGGGGTACGGAGACCCAGTACTTC.

The chain has TRBV9 and TRBJ1-1; tentative D call: TRBD1 (6 bases). The CDR3 is 14 amino acids. Trimming removed 2 bases at V and 4 bases at J, with 12 bases between. Germline V gene sequence: CDR1 SGDLS, CDR2 YYNGEE. The CDR3 region has the DNA TGTGCCAGCAGCGTTCACAGGGAGAGCACTGAAGCTTTCTTT. Amino acids: CASSVHRESTEAFF.

The chain is built from TRBV5-6 and TRBJ2-3; tentatively, D is TRBD2 (6 bases). The CDR3 loop spans 15 amino acids. Trimming left V 6 bases short and J 2 bases short, with 16 bases between. Germline V gives CDR1 SGHDT, CDR2 YYEEEE. The CDR3 protein is CASITGRDLTDTQYF. The CDR3 DNA sequence: TGTGCCAGCATTACTGGGCGGGACCTCACAGATACGCAGTATTTT.

The V and J genes are TRBV5-5 and TRBJ2-5; D is unresolved. Trimming left V 2 bases short and J 0 bases short, with 8 bases between. The CDR3 loop spans 14 amino acids. CDR1 SGHKS and CDR2 YYEKEE come from the germline V gene (reference sequence). The CDR3 DNA reads TGTGCCAGCAGCTTCCGGGCAGACCAAGAGACCCAGTACTTC. Translation gives CASSFRADQETQYF.

V and J are TRBV11-2 and TRBJ2-1; 8 nucleotides match TRBD2. The CDR3 is 16 amino acids. Germline CDR1 reads SGHAT; CDR2 reads FQNNGV. V lost 6 bases to trimming and J lost 0 bases; unmatched junction nucleotides: 7. In nucleotides, the CDR3 is TGTGCCAGCAGACCCGTCAGCGGGGGCTCCTACAATGAGCAGTTCTTC. This codes for CASRPVSGGSYNEQFF.

The chain recombines TRBV11-3 with TRBJ1-6; no reliable D call. The CDR3 is 13 amino acids. Trimming took 0 bases from V and 6 from J, leaving 3 bases between them. Germline V gene sequence: CDR1 SGHNT, CDR2 YENEEA. The CDR3 reads CASSLESNSPLHF. DNA of the CDR3: TGTGCCAGCAGCTTAGAGAGTAATTCACCCCTCCACTTT.